The T cell receptor (beta chain) described here comes from a study of siplizumab effects on memory and regulatory T cells. The CDR3 length is 14 residues. Germline-derived CDR1 and CDR2 are SNHLY and FYNNEI. Unmatched junction bases numbered 2, after V lost 7 bases and J lost 1 base. Study outcomes and limitations: The Treg-derived share of mappable alloreactive CD4+ clones averaged roughly 70% with siplizumab and 26.9% in controls. Naive T cells looked more diverse than memory cells and looked like major alloresponse contributors. No functional test confirmed suppression by proliferating siplizumab-culture Tregs.

It was approximately 9.6 x 10^4 TCR templates that were assayed per sample. Sequencing was performed with immunoSEQ multiplex PCR; in TCRdb, only in-frame clones are kept and a portion is missing. The sample holds about 100,000 clones; 90% to 95% are singletons and the top ten take 1% to 1.5%. Worth noting for this clone: What it recognizes is unknown.

The receptor's source is a human donor in good health. The source material was non-Treg CD4+ T cells sorted from blood. This chain connects TRBV2 to TRBJ2-2, with 8 positions matching TRBD2. In DNA form, the CDR3 reads TGTGCCAGCACCAGCGGGGGGAACACCGGGGAGCTGTTTTTT. This sequence encodes CASTSGGNTGELFF.